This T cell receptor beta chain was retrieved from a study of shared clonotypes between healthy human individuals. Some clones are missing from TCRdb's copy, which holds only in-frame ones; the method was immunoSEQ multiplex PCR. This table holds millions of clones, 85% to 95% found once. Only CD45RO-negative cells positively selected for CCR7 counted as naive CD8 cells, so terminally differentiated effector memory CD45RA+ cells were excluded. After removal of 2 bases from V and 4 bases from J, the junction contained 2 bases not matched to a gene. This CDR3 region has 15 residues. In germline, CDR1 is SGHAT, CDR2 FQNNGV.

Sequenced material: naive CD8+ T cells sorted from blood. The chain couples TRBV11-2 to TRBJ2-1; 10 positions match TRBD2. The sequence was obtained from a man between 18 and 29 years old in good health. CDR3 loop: CASSLTSGDYNEQFF. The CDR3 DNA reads TGTGCCAGCAGCTTAACTAGCGGGGATTACAATGAGCAGTTCTTC. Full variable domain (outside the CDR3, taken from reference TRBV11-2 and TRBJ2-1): EAGVAQSPRYKIIEKRQSVAFWCNPISGHATLYWYQQILGQGPKLLIQFQNNGVVDDSQLPKDRFSAERLKGVDSTLKIQPAKLEDSAVYLCASSLTSGDYNEQFFGPGTRLTVL.